The clone carrying this T cell receptor beta chain was seen a handful of times. Its target is unknown. In each sample, at least 6.5 million PBMCs were isolated. The data were taken from a study of blood T cells in healthy people across ages. Findings and limits, study-wide: The study found TCR beta diversity correlated strongly with naive T cell percentage.

The CDR3 consists of 14 residues. CDR1 and CDR2 from the germline V gene are MNHNY and SVGAGI (reference sequence). Trimming took 8 bases from V and 2 from J; bases not matched to a gene: 6. For the second PCR, which ran for about 7 to 11 cycles, a sample-barcoded 5' primer and a J-beta primer mix were used. A single record per CDR3 protein comes from TCRdb applying MiXCR to the 5' RACE reads. The table lists 1.4 million or so distinct CDR3 sequences, under 55% of them singletons. The chain employs TRBV6-6 and TRBJ2-3; 8 positions match TRBD2. The TCR sequence derives from a woman aged 18-29 years in good health. The sequencing sample was made of blood. The chain's CDR3 is CASLRGGYTDTQYF. The CDR3 nucleotides are TGTGCCAGCCTTCGCGGGGGGTACACAGATACGCAGTATTTT.